A single sample is the source of the 27 T cell receptor beta chains below, sequenced in a study of shared clonotypes between healthy human individuals. Repertoires were generated with immunoSEQ multiplex PCR, while TCRdb's copy carries only in-frame clones and drops some. The sample lists some 2,000,000 clones, around 95% occurring once. The sequenced sample consisted of naive CD4+ T cells sorted from blood. Subset of the sample: CD45RA+ positively selected. These receptors were taken from a man younger than 35 in good health.

This chain uses TRBV10-3 with TRBJ2-1; 13 bases are a match to TRBD2. Germline-derived CDR1 and CDR2 are ENHRY and SYGVKD. The ends lost 3 bases at V and 8 bases at J; junction bases unmatched: 10. The CDR3 is 17 residues long. CDR3 sequence reads: CAISDSRTSGSWDEQFF. CDR3 nucleotides: TGTGCCATCAGTGATTCAAGGACTAGCGGGAGTTGGGATGAGCAGTTCTTC.

This clone was seen once. The CDR3 bases are TGCGCCAGCACCGCACTTCCTTGGATTGGTGGCTACACCTTC. This sequence encodes CASTALPWIGGYTF. This chain joins TRBV4-1 and TRBJ1-2; D gene unclear. Per the germline V gene, CDR1 is MGHRA and CDR2 is YSYEKL. The CDR3 loop spans 14 amino acids. The V and J ends lost 7 bases and 7 bases respectively, with 19 bases between them.

V gene TRBV7-2 combines with J gene TRBJ2-1, with 10 bases that match TRBD2. Germline V gene data show CDR1 as SGHTA and CDR2 as FQGNSA. The CDR3 contains 14 residues. The trim removed 1 base at V and 8 bases at J, leaving 2 bases unmatched. CDR3 DNA sequence: TGTGCCAGCAGCTTAGAGACTAGCGGGCATGAGCAGTTCTTC. Protein sequence: CASSLETSGHEQFF.

The chain is built from TRBV10-3 and TRBJ2-7; no reliable D call. This CDR3 has 13 amino acids. From germline, CDR1 is ENHRY and CDR2 SYGVKD. V lost 4 bases to trimming and J lost 0 bases, with 7 bases between them. The CDR3 is CAISGVGSYEQYF. CDR3 sequence (DNA): TGTGCCATCAGTGGGGTGGGCTCCTACGAGCAGTACTTC.

The table lists this clone with a count of one. This sequence joins TRBV11-2 and TRBJ2-7, with 8 bases identical to TRBD1. V gave up 0 bases and J gave up 5 bases; unmatched junction bases: 9. Germline values: CDR1 SGHAT, CDR2 FQNNGV. The CDR3 length is 16 residues. The CDR3 is CASSLDRVGTGHEQYF. The CDR3 DNA is TGTGCCAGCAGCTTAGATAGGGTCGGGACAGGCCACGAGCAGTACTTC.

The chain recombines TRBV6-6 with TRBJ1-4; D not resolved. CDR1 and CDR2 from the germline V gene are MNHNY and SVGAGI (reference sequence). The CDR3 is made up of 13 amino acids. The V gene lost 5 bases and the J gene lost 5 bases, with 9 bases spanning the gap. The CDR3 is CASSLLLNEKLFF. The CDR3 DNA sequence: TGTGCCAGCAGTCTGCTGCTAAATGAAAAACTGTTTTTT.

The V gene is TRBV6-5, the J gene TRBJ1-1, with 12 bases that match TRBD1. J lost 8 bases, V lost 6 bases, and 7 bases had no gene match. This CDR3 contains 14 residues. Germline V CDR1 and CDR2: MNHEY, SVGAGI. The DNA of the CDR3 is TGTGCCAGCAGACGAGGGACAGGGGGCCCGGAAGCTTTCTTT. Its protein is CASRRGTGGPEAFF.

The gene calls are TRBV6-1 and TRBJ2-7; TRBD2 agrees at 7 bases. Germline values: CDR1 MNHNS, CDR2 SASEGT. CDR3 length equals 14 residues. V lost 6 bases, J lost 1 base, and 6 bases stayed unmatched. As DNA, the CDR3 is TGTGCCAGCAGCCTTCGGGGGGATTCCTACGAGCAGTACTTC. Protein product: CASSLRGDSYEQYF.

The V and J genes are TRBV6-5 and TRBJ2-1; TRBD2 matches at 9 bases. CDR1 and CDR2 from the germline V gene are MNHEY and SVGAGI. This CDR3 region has 15 residues. V shed 2 bases and J 5 bases; nucleotides not matched to a gene: 4. The CDR3 here is CASSYRLAGNNEQFF. DNA of the CDR3: TGTGCCAGCAGTTACCGGCTAGCGGGAAACAATGAGCAGTTCTTC.

The chain is built from TRBV6-5 and TRBJ2-2, with 10 bases identical to TRBD2. Germline trimming cut 5 bases from V and 6 bases from J; bases unmatched to any gene: 3. CDR3 length: 14 residues. The V gene's germline CDR1 is MNHEY and CDR2 SVGAGI. The CDR3 is CASSRLAGAGELFF. As DNA, the CDR3 is TGTGCCAGCAGTAGGCTAGCGGGAGCCGGGGAGCTGTTTTTT.

V and J are TRBV28 and TRBJ1-6; no clear D gene. CDR1 is MDHEN and CDR2 is SYDVKM in the germline V gene. This CDR3 is built from 12 residues. Between the trimmed V and J ends, which lost 4 bases and 9 bases, there was a span of 7 bases. The DNA for the CDR3 is TGTGCCAGCAGTTCCCGGGGTTCACCCCTCCACTTT. This gives the protein CASSSRGSPLHF.

The chain is built from TRBV7-2 and TRBJ2-2; possible D gene TRBD2, 5 bases. The CDR3 has 15 amino acids. CDR1 is SGHTA, CDR2 FQGNSA, per germline. Trimming removed 4 bases at V and 4 bases at J, with 13 bases between. The CDR3 region is CASSSRAYATGELFF. CDR3 DNA: TGTGCCAGCAGCTCGAGGGCCTACGCCACCGGGGAGCTGTTTTTT.

The chain uses TRBV10-3 and TRBJ2-3; 8 bases map to TRBD2. Unmatched junction bases numbered 6, after V lost 10 bases and J lost 3 bases. The length of the CDR3 is 13 residues. Germline loops: CDR1 ENHRY, CDR2 SYGVKD. This CDR3 reads CASAGGETDTQYF. DNA of the CDR3: TGTGCCAGCGCCGGGGGGGAGACAGATACGCAGTATTTT.

The chain uses TRBV30 and TRBJ1-4; 11 bases match TRBD1. With V trimmed by 5 bases and J by 7 bases, 0 bases remained unmatched. The CDR3 contains 12 residues. Germline-derived CDR1 and CDR2 are GTSNPN and SVGIG (reference sequence). The CDR3 nucleotides are TGTGCCTGGGGGACAGGGGGTGAAAAACTGTTTTTT. This translates into CAWGTGGEKLFF.

This chain joins TRBV15 and TRBJ2-7; TRBD1 might be the D (6 bases). In germline, CDR1 is LNHNV, CDR2 YYDKDF (reference sequence). Trimming pared 0 bases from V and 5 bases from J, leaving 11 bases between. The CDR3 spans 14 residues. CDR3 sequence (DNA): TGTGCCACCAGCAGAGAAGGGGGACCCCACGAGCAGTACTTC. Its translation: CATSREGGPHEQYF.

The V and J genes are TRBV18 and TRBJ2-2; 9 bases match TRBD2. Germline trimming cut 1 base from V and 6 bases from J; bases unmatched to any gene: 9. The CDR3 has 17 amino acids. Germline CDR1 reads KGHSH; CDR2 reads LQKENI. CDR3 sequence reads: CASSPRSDSGSSGELFF. Written as DNA, the CDR3 is TGTGCCAGCTCACCACGATCGGATAGCGGGAGTTCCGGGGAGCTGTTTTTT.

The chain carries TRBV10-2 and TRBJ2-2; TRBD1 might be the D (5 bases). The length of the CDR3 is 11 residues. Between the trimmed V and J ends, which lost 10 bases and 6 bases, there was a span of 9 bases. CDR1 and CDR2 (germline): WSHSY, SAAADI. CDR3: CATQGPGELFF. The CDR3 region has the DNA TGCGCCACTCAGGGCCCCGGGGAGCTGTTTTTT.

This clone was seen once. The J gene is TRBJ2-1, the V gene TRBV9; possibly TRBD1 for D (7 bases). The V and J ends lost 0 bases and 7 bases respectively, with 14 bases between them. The CDR3 consists of 15 residues. Germline V CDR1 and CDR2: SGDLS, YYNGEE. Written as DNA, the CDR3 is TGTGCCAGCAGCGTAGCTCAGGCAGGGGGGAATGAGCAGTTCTTC. Residues: CASSVAQAGGNEQFF.

A remark on this clone: One junction end does not reproduce the germline sequence, and a read error may be involved. CDR3 nucleotide sequence: TGTGCTAGCAGCTTCCGTCCCCTAGCAGGAGAGACCCAGTACTTC. Protein: CASSFRPLAGETQYF. The chain joins TRBV7-7 to TRBJ2-5, with D possibly TRBD2 on 5 matching bases. The CDR3 is 15 residues long. Germline V gene lookup returns CDR1 SSHAT and CDR2 FNYEAQ (reference sequence).

The V and J genes are TRBV25-1 and TRBJ2-3, with 7 bases lining up with TRBD1. Germline-derived CDR1 and CDR2 are MGHDK and SYGVNS. V shed 6 bases, J shed 2 bases, and the junction held 8 bases outside the gene matches. CDR3 length: 15 amino acids. CDR3 loop: CASSYGTAYTDTQYF. The CDR3 DNA reads TGTGCCAGCAGCTATGGGACAGCGTACACAGATACGCAGTATTTT.

The CDR3 DNA is TGCGCCAGCAGCTTAAGCCAGGGGCATGAAAAACTGTTTTTT. Translated: CASSLSQGHEKLFF. The chain uses TRBV5-1 and TRBJ1-4; D is perhaps TRBD1 (6 bases). Germline CDR1 reads SGHRS; CDR2 reads YFSETQ. CDR3 length equals 14 residues. Trimming cost V 2 bases and J 6 bases, with 11 bases left between them.

The chain combines TRBV6-5 with TRBJ1-5; the match to TRBD1 covers 7 bases. In germline, CDR1 is MNHEY, CDR2 SVGAGI. The V gene end was trimmed by 4 bases and the J gene end by 1 base; junction bases not matched to a gene: 7. The length of the CDR3 is 16 residues. CDR3: CASSSTQGVSNQPQHF. DNA of the CDR3: TGTGCCAGCAGTTCGACCCAGGGGGTGAGCAATCAGCCCCAGCATTTT.

This clone was detected once. This sample includes further DNA sequences coding for the same CDR3. CDR3 residues: CASSLEGNSNQPQHF. CDR3 bases: TGCGCCAGCAGCTTGGAGGGTAATAGCAATCAGCCCCAGCATTTT. This chain uses TRBV5-1 with TRBJ1-5; D gene ambiguous. Trimming removed 0 bases from V and 0 bases from J, with 7 bases in between. This CDR3 is 15 amino acids long. Per the germline V gene, CDR1 is SGHRS and CDR2 is YFSETQ. Supplemented by reference TRBV5-1 and TRBJ1-5, the full variable domain reads KAGVTQTPRYLIKTRGQQVTLSCSPISGHRSVSWYQQTPGQGLQFLFEYFSETQRNKGNFPGRFSGRQFSNSRSEMNVSTLELGDSALYLCASSLEGNSNQPQHFGDGTRLSIL.

V gene TRBV6-6 combines with J gene TRBJ2-5, with a weak D call TRBD1 (6 bases). The CDR3 contains 13 residues. The germline V gene has CDR1 MNHNY and CDR2 SVGAGI (reference sequence). V lost 6 bases and J 2 bases, leaving 10 bases between the germline ends. The CDR3: CASRQGIQETQYF. CDR3 sequence (DNA): TGTGCCAGCAGGCAGGGGATACAAGAGACCCAGTACTTC.

The CDR3 reads CASSEVIRGYEQYF. The CDR3 coding sequence is TGTGCCAGCAGCGAAGTAATCCGGGGGTACGAGCAGTACTTC. This chain joins TRBV11-2 and TRBJ2-7; tentatively, D is TRBD2 (6 bases). The CDR3 is 14 residues long. CDR1 is SGHAT and CDR2 is FQNNGV in the germline V gene. Between the trimmed V and J ends, which lost 5 bases and 4 bases, there was a span of 15 bases. The full variable domain, completed using reference TRBV11-2 and TRBJ2-7, is EAGVAQSPRYKIIEKRQSVAFWCNPISGHATLYWYQQILGQGPKLLIQFQNNGVVDDSQLPKDRFSAERLKGVDSTLKIQPAKLEDSAVYLCASSEVIRGYEQYFGPGTRLTVT.

The J gene is TRBJ2-7, the V gene TRBV6-5; no definite D call. CDR1 is MNHEY and CDR2 is SVGAGI in the germline V gene. This CDR3 is built from 15 residues. Trimming pared 0 bases from V and 1 base from J, leaving 10 bases between. In nucleotides, the CDR3 is TGTGCCAGCAGTTACTCCGGTGGGTATTCCTACGAGCAGTACTTC. As protein: CASSYSGGYSYEQYF.

This clone was observed once. The chain carries TRBV18 and TRBJ1-6; 7 bases are a match to TRBD1. CDR1 is KGHSH and CDR2 is LQKENI in the germline V gene. V shed 8 bases and J 0 bases; nucleotides not matched to a gene: 7. CDR3 length equals 16 residues. The CDR3 region is CASGGQESSYNSPLHF. The CDR3 DNA reads TGTGCCAGCGGTGGACAGGAGAGCTCCTATAATTCACCCCTCCACTTT.